The clone carrying this T cell receptor (beta chain) was detected once. Original handling: Researchers report that nucleated cell counts were estimated from reference gene primer amplification. Sequenced by immunoSEQ multiplex PCR; TCRdb stores in-frame clones only, minus some. V and J calls and clone size come straight from that table; D and trimming were deduced from the DNA. The sample holds about 190,000 clones, approximately 90% seen once. This sample stems from a study of blood T cell repertoires in COVID-19. Across the study: Sites across the United States, Italy and Spain contributed samples from acute and convalescent COVID-19. PBMCs, B-cell-depleted T cells, or T cells were the source of the cDNA or gDNA that made up the material.

CDR3 size: 17 residues. Trimming took 6 bases from V and 0 from J; bases not matched to a gene: 8. Germline V lookup: CDR1 MNHEY, CDR2 SMNVEV (reference sequence). The sequenced sample consisted of peripheral blood. The V call is TRBV27, the J call TRBJ2-1, with 10 bases lining up with TRBD2. The TCR comes from a man aged 25 to 40 with acute or convalescent COVID-19. DNA of the CDR3: TGTGCCAGCAGGGGTAGCGGGAGGCCCTACTCCTACAATGAGCAGTTCTTC. Residues: CASRGSGRPYSYNEQFF.